The 21 T cell receptor beta chains presented below share a single source sample, sequenced in a study of control samples from healthy donors and cancer patients (dated by TCRdb to between 2020 and 2021). Receptor amplification or capture employed the immunoSEQ multiplex PCR assay. TCRdb mirrors the immuneACCESS table, restricted to in-frame sequences. Some clones are absent from its copies; in checked studies, under half trace to an unresolved V gene, and the reason for the others is unknown. The sample table lists 40,000 to 50,000 clones, about 93% of them with a count of one. About a quarter of the sample belongs to the ten largest clones. The material sequenced was PBMCs. Every receptor here comes from a woman aged 45-65 years with head and neck cancer.

V gene TRBV24-1 combines with J gene TRBJ2-7; 8 positions match TRBD1. Germline trimming cut 1 base from V and 12 bases from J; bases unmatched to any gene: 4. The CDR3 extends over 12 amino acids. CDR1 and CDR2 from the germline V gene are KGHDR and SFDVKD. This CDR3 reads CATSDLQGVRYF. The CDR3, as DNA: TGTGCCACCAGTGATTTACAGGGGGTGCGGTACTTC.

The chain carries TRBV5-6 and TRBJ2-1, with D tentatively TRBD2 (7 bases). Germline V gene lookup returns CDR1 SGHDT and CDR2 YYEEEE. The CDR3 totals 17 residues. Trimming removed 5 bases from V and 0 bases from J, with 18 bases in between. The DNA of the CDR3 is TGTGCCAGCAGGGATGGGGGGGGGCCTAGCTCCTACAATGAGCAGTTCTTC. This encodes CASRDGGGPSSYNEQFF.

The genes are TRBV2 and TRBJ2-3; TRBD2 matches 13 bases. From germline, CDR1 is SNHLY and CDR2 FYNNEI. This CDR3 spans 18 amino acids. The junction had 11 bases not matched to a gene; V was cut back by 6 bases and J by 2 bases. The CDR3, as DNA: TGTGCCAGCAGCTCCGGACTAGCGGGAGCGAACCCCACAGATACGCAGTATTTT. It translates to CASSSGLAGANPTDTQYF.

The chain combines TRBV23-1 with TRBJ2-7; possibly TRBD1 for D (7 bases). TRBV23-1 is an open reading frame whose function is uncertain. This CDR3 spans 13 amino acids. Trimming stripped 8 bases from V and 0 bases from J, with 11 bases between. CDR3 sequence reads: CASPRGDSYEQYF. The CDR3 nucleotides read TGCGCCAGCCCCAGGGGGGACTCCTACGAGCAGTACTTC.

This rearrangement joins TRBV6-2 or TRBV6-3 to TRBJ1-5, with 10 bases aligning to TRBD1. The germline gives CDR1 MNHEY, CDR2 SVGEGT. The CDR3 consists of 16 residues. The V segment lost 2 bases and the J segment 4 bases; nucleotides outside the gene matches: 5. The CDR3, as DNA: TGTGCCAGCAGTTACGTAGAGGGACAGGGGAATCAGCCCCAGCATTTT. As protein: CASSYVEGQGNQPQHF.

Here the CDR3 reads CASSFLAGSYNEQFF. Here the CDR3 DNA reads TGCGCCAGCAGCTTCCTAGCGGGGTCCTACAATGAGCAGTTCTTC. The gene calls are TRBV5-1 and TRBJ2-1; 9 bases agree with TRBD2. Trimming took 2 bases from V and 1 from J; bases not matched to a gene: 1. This CDR3 region has 15 residues. CDR1 is SGHRS and CDR2 is YFSETQ in the germline V gene. The full variable domain, its missing parts supplied by reference TRBV5-1 and TRBJ2-1, is KAGVTQTPRYLIKTRGQQVTLSCSPISGHRSVSWYQQTPGQGLQFLFEYFSETQRNKGNFPGRFSGRQFSNSRSEMNVSTLELGDSALYLCASSFLAGSYNEQFFGPGTRLTVL.

The count of this clone is one. The gene calls are TRBV6-5 and TRBJ1-3; 8 bases map to TRBD1. Trimming cost V 5 bases and J 2 bases; bases outside gene matches: 5. The length of the CDR3 is 15 residues. Germline loops: CDR1 MNHEY, CDR2 SVGAGI. The CDR3 nucleotides read TGTGCCAGCAGTCCCGGACAGGGAACTGGAAACACCATATATTTT. Protein product: CASSPGQGTGNTIYF.

This clone occurred once. J is TRBJ1-2 and V is TRBV6-1; D is unresolved. The CDR3 extends over 14 amino acids. Germline loops: CDR1 MNHNS, CDR2 SASEGT. Deletions cut 2 bases from V and 4 bases from J, with 11 bases between. The DNA of the CDR3 is TGTGCCAGCAGTGAACCGGGCAGATCCTATGGCTACACCTTC. Protein product: CASSEPGRSYGYTF.

The chain uses TRBV11-2 and TRBJ2-7, with TRBD1 as a possible D gene (5 bases). Per germline, CDR1 SGHAT and CDR2 FQNNGV. The CDR3 contains 17 residues. V was cut by 1 base and J by 0 bases, with 16 bases left in between. The CDR3 nucleotides are TGTGCCAGCAGCTTAGGTGCTCGACAGTATAGCTCCTACGAGCAGTACTTC. As protein: CASSLGARQYSSYEQYF.

This sequence joins TRBV5-5 and TRBJ2-2, with 8 bases lining up with TRBD2. The CDR3 is made up of 15 amino acids. V trimming: 1 base; J trimming: 3 bases; junction bases outside the gene matches: 2. Looked up from germline, CDR1 is SGHKS and CDR2 is YYEKEE (reference sequence). CDR3 sequence reads: CASSLPGGHTGELFF. The DNA of the CDR3 is TGTGCCAGCAGCTTGCCGGGAGGGCACACCGGGGAGCTGTTTTTT.

The V call is TRBV20-1, the J call TRBJ1-1; D is undetermined. CDR1 and CDR2 (germline): DFQATT, SNEGSKA (reference sequence). Trimming cost V 0 bases and J 7 bases, with 6 bases left between them. This CDR3 comprises 11 residues. The CDR3 DNA sequence: TGCAGTGCTAGAGATCTGGGTGAAGCTTTCTTT. Translation gives CSARDLGEAFF.

V and J are TRBV2 and TRBJ1-6; D uncertain. Germline V gene lookup returns CDR1 SNHLY and CDR2 FYNNEI. The ends were cut back, 8 bases at V and 7 bases at J, with 6 bases in the middle. The CDR3 is 11 residues long. In DNA, the CDR3 is TGTGCCAGCTCCAAGAATTCACCCCTCCACTTT. Its translation: CASSKNSPLHF.

The chain carries TRBV7-3 and TRBJ2-7, with 11 nucleotides matching TRBD2. The germline gives CDR1 SGHTA, CDR2 FQGTGA. The CDR3 spans 15 residues. After removal of 3 bases from V and 5 bases from J, the junction contained 6 bases not matched to a gene. CDR3 sequence reads: CASSFLAGGPDEQYF. The CDR3 region has the DNA TGTGCCAGCAGCTTCTTAGCGGGAGGGCCGGACGAGCAGTACTTC. Full variable domain (outside the CDR3, taken from reference TRBV7-3 and TRBJ2-7): GAGVSQTPSNKVTEKGKYVELRCDPISGHTALYWYRQSLGQGPEFLIYFQGTGAADDSGLPNDRFFAVRPEGSVSTLKIQRTERGDSAVYLCASSFLAGGPDEQYFGPGTRLTVT.

The chain joins TRBV11-2 to TRBJ1-4, with 8 nucleotides matching TRBD1. CDR3 size: 13 residues. The ends lost 5 bases at V and 5 bases at J; junction bases unmatched: 1. The germline V gene encodes CDR1 SGHAT and CDR2 FQNNGV. The CDR3 protein is CASSRTGNEKLFF. The DNA for the CDR3 is TGTGCCAGCAGCCGGACAGGGAATGAAAAACTGTTTTTT. The full variable domain, in which reference TRBV11-2 and TRBJ1-4 provide the parts outside the CDR3, is EAGVAQSPRYKIIEKRQSVAFWCNPISGHATLYWYQQILGQGPKLLIQFQNNGVVDDSQLPKDRFSAERLKGVDSTLKIQPAKLEDSAVYLCASSRTGNEKLFFGSGTQLSVL.

The chain employs TRBV19 and TRBJ1-1; D is uncertain. Trimming took 3 bases from V and 0 from J, leaving 8 bases between them. CDR3 length: 14 amino acids. The germline CDR1 and CDR2 sequences are LNHDA and SQIVND (reference sequence). CDR3 bases: TGTGCCAGTAGTATGGGTCGGATGAACACTGAAGCTTTCTTT. It specifies CASSMGRMNTEAFF.

This clone was counted a few times. The J gene is TRBJ2-1, the V gene TRBV10-2; no clear D. This CDR3 contains 12 residues. V dropped 0 bases and J dropped 9 bases, with 6 bases sitting between them. CDR1 WSHSY and CDR2 SAAADI come from the germline V gene. CDR3 coding DNA: TGCGCCAGCAGTGAGTCGAGTGGTGAGCAGTTCTTC. The encoded protein is CASSESSGEQFF.

The rearrangement joins TRBV11-2 to TRBJ2-3; TRBD2 agrees at 8 bases. V lost 0 bases, J lost 0 bases, and 8 bases stayed unmatched. Looked up from germline, CDR1 is SGHAT and CDR2 is FQNNGV. CDR3 length equals 18 residues. The CDR3 region is CASSLDPWRGASTDTQYF. For the CDR3, the DNA is TGTGCCAGCAGCTTAGACCCCTGGCGGGGGGCTAGCACAGATACGCAGTATTTT. The whole variable domain, filled in from reference TRBV11-2 and TRBJ2-3, reads EAGVAQSPRYKIIEKRQSVAFWCNPISGHATLYWYQQILGQGPKLLIQFQNNGVVDDSQLPKDRFSAERLKGVDSTLKIQPAKLEDSAVYLCASSLDPWRGASTDTQYFGPGTRLTVL.

The chain has TRBV14 and TRBJ2-7; 14 bases align to TRBD2. J gave up 6 bases and V 2 bases, and 6 bases lay outside the gene matches. Germline V CDR1 and CDR2: SGHDN, FVKESK. The CDR3 contains 16 residues. CDR3 amino acids: CASSQLGLAGVPEQYF. The CDR3 DNA follows: TGTGCCAGCAGCCAACTGGGACTAGCGGGAGTTCCCGAGCAGTACTTC.

The sample holds one count of this clone. The chain employs TRBV4-1 and TRBJ1-1, with no clear D. Germline V gives CDR1 MGHRA, CDR2 YSYEKL. This CDR3 spans 15 amino acids. Trimming removed 4 bases at V and 0 bases at J, with 12 bases between. CDR3 sequence reads: CASSLFGEMNTEAFF. Here the CDR3 DNA reads TGCGCCAGCAGCCTCTTTGGGGAGATGAACACTGAAGCTTTCTTT.

The CDR3: CASSPRKRTSTDTQYF. CDR3 DNA: TGTGCCAGCTCACCAAGGAAGCGAACTAGCACAGATACGCAGTATTTT. The V call is TRBV18, the J call TRBJ2-3; unclear D gene. V lost 2 bases to trimming and J lost 0 bases, with 12 bases between them. Germline loops: CDR1 KGHSH, CDR2 LQKENI. The CDR3 runs 16 residues.

This rearrangement joins TRBV4-2 to TRBJ2-3; D possibly corresponds to TRBD2 (7 bases). CDR3 size: 17 residues. Germline loops: CDR1 LGHNA, CDR2 YNFKEQ. V dropped 0 bases and J dropped 7 bases, with 20 bases sitting between them. The CDR3, as DNA: TGTGCCAGCAGCCAAGAAGGACGCGGGGGCTTAGGAAATACGCAGTATTTT. The encoded protein is CASSQEGRGGLGNTQYF.